The 26 T cell receptor beta chains presented below share a single source sample, sequenced in a study of cytomegalovirus exposure and HLA in healthy donors. The PCR was carried out with 60 Vbeta primers and 13 Jbeta primers. Repertoires were generated with immunoSEQ multiplex PCR, while TCRdb's copy carries only in-frame clones and drops some. Of roughly 100,000 clones detected, roughly 13% appear once; the ten largest clones hold around 15%. The sequencing sample was made of PBMCs. These receptors were obtained from a man aged 40-49 years in good health and CMV-seropositive.

CDR3: CASSLLGGEQFF. CDR3 sequence (DNA): TGTGCCAGCAGTTTATTGGGAGGTGAGCAGTTCTTC. V and J are TRBV28 and TRBJ2-1, with a weak D call TRBD2 (6 bases). V lost 1 base and J lost 9, with 7 bases in between. The length of the CDR3 is 12 residues. CDR1 and CDR2 from the germline V gene are MDHEN and SYDVKM.

The chain joins TRBV5-1 to TRBJ1-2; possible D gene TRBD1, 6 bases. The germline V gene has CDR1 SGHRS and CDR2 YFSETQ. This CDR3 has 13 residues. V shed 1 base and J shed 6 bases, with 10 bases lying between them. CDR3 in amino acids: CASSLMGAHGYTF. CDR3 DNA sequence: TGCGCCAGCAGCTTGATGGGGGCCCATGGCTACACCTTC.

The chain has TRBV5-1 and TRBJ1-2; D may be TRBD1 (6 bases). Deletions cut 2 bases from V and 1 base from J, with 12 bases between. The germline CDR1 and CDR2 sequences are SGHRS and YFSETQ. CDR3 length: 15 residues. This CDR3 is CASSFGGQDNYGYTF. The CDR3 bases are TGCGCCAGCAGCTTCGGGGGGCAGGATAACTATGGCTACACCTTC.

This clone was detected a few times. This sequence joins TRBV7-9 and TRBJ2-2; 8 positions agree with TRBD1. Germline V CDR1 and CDR2: SEHNR, FQNEAQ (reference sequence). The CDR3 loop spans 15 amino acids. After removal of 4 bases from V and 4 bases from J, the junction contained 5 bases not matched to a gene. The CDR3 here is CASSSIGQGTGELFF. The CDR3 DNA reads TGTGCCAGCAGCTCCATCGGACAGGGCACCGGGGAGCTGTTTTTT.

V is TRBV12-5 and J is TRBJ2-5, with a possible D match to TRBD2 (6 bases). This CDR3 region has 14 residues. Germline V gene sequence: CDR1 LGHNT, CDR2 FRNRAP. The V and J ends lost 6 bases and 5 bases respectively, with 16 bases between them. This CDR3 reads CASGGLSGSETQYF. For the CDR3, the DNA is TGTGCTAGTGGCGGACTAAGCGGTTCTGAGACCCAGTACTTC.

This clone was counted only a few times. V usage is TRBV6-5 and J usage is TRBJ2-7; 12 bases are a match to TRBD2. Per the germline V gene, CDR1 is MNHEY and CDR2 is SVGAGI. This CDR3 comprises 14 residues. The junction had 7 bases not matched to a gene; V was cut back by 6 bases and J by 7 bases. DNA for the CDR3: TGTGCCAGCAGCCACGGGCTAGCGGGAGGGGAGCAGTACTTC. It is translated as CASSHGLAGGEQYF.

The V gene is TRBV5-4, the J gene TRBJ2-5, with 8 bases fitting TRBD2. This CDR3 region has 15 residues. J gave up 6 bases and V 4 bases, and 11 bases lay outside the gene matches. The germline CDR1 and CDR2 sequences are SGHNT and YYREEE (reference sequence). The CDR3 coding sequence is TGTGCCAGCAGCGCGGACCCGGGACTAGGAAAGACCCAGTACTTC. Protein sequence: CASSADPGLGKTQYF.

The chain has TRBV18 and TRBJ1-5; 9 nucleotides line up with TRBD1. CDR1 and CDR2 (germline): KGHSH, LQKENI. Trimming removed 6 bases from V and 2 bases from J; junction bases left unmatched: 8. The CDR3 extends over 16 amino acids. The CDR3 spells CASSLSGQGGNQPQHF. CDR3 DNA: TGTGCCAGCTCGCTTTCGGGACAGGGTGGCAATCAGCCCCAGCATTTT.

This clone was counted between two and nine times. The V and J genes are TRBV30 and TRBJ1-2; 7 bases line up with TRBD1. The CDR3 loop spans 14 amino acids. Trimming at V came to 3 bases and at J to 0 bases, leaving 4 bases not matched to a gene. Germline V CDR1 and CDR2: GTSNPN, SVGIG (reference sequence). The CDR3 bases are TGTGCCTGGAGGGGGACAGCCGCTAACTATGGCTACACCTTC. As protein: CAWRGTAANYGYTF.

The chain combines TRBV20-1 with TRBJ2-7, with D hard to call. Germline CDR1 and CDR2: DFQATT and SNEGSKA (reference sequence). V was pared by 1 base and J by 6 bases, with 7 bases between. This CDR3 comprises 11 residues. This CDR3 reads CSARVVGEQYF. Written as DNA, the CDR3 is TGCAGTGCTAGAGTGGTCGGCGAGCAGTACTTC.

This clone was seen only a few times. The gene calls are TRBV6-1 and TRBJ2-3; 13 nucleotides agree with TRBD2. CDR1 and CDR2 (germline): MNHNS, SASEGT. The CDR3 spans 15 residues. V trimming: 7 bases; J trimming: 6 bases; junction bases outside the gene matches: 7. The CDR3 region is CASTGLAGPRDTQYF. In nucleotides, the CDR3 is TGTGCCAGCACGGGACTAGCGGGACCTCGGGATACGCAGTATTTT.

The chain combines TRBV9 with TRBJ2-7; TRBD2 matches at 8 bases. The V gene end was trimmed by 0 bases and the J gene end by 0 bases; junction bases not matched to a gene: 2. Germline CDR1 and CDR2: SGDLS and YYNGEE. The length of the CDR3 is 15 residues. The CDR3 reads CASSVGTSSSYEQYF. In nucleotides, the CDR3 is TGTGCCAGCAGCGTAGGGACTAGCAGCTCCTACGAGCAGTACTTC.

V gene TRBV4-1 combines with J gene TRBJ2-6; tentative D call: TRBD2 (7 bases). Germline-derived CDR1 and CDR2 are MGHRA and YSYEKL. Trimming left V 0 bases short and J 3 bases short, with 12 bases between. The CDR3 consists of 17 residues. CDR3 residues: CASSQEGGGYGANVLTF. As DNA, the CDR3 is TGCGCCAGCAGCCAAGAAGGGGGGGGCTATGGGGCCAACGTCCTGACTTTC.

The rearrangement links TRBV7-9 to TRBJ2-1; 8 nucleotides match TRBD2. V shed 2 bases and J 7 bases; nucleotides not matched to a gene: 4. Germline CDR1 SEHNR, CDR2 FQNEAQ (reference sequence). This CDR3 spans 14 amino acids. In DNA form, the CDR3 reads TGTGCCAGCAGCTTACCAGCGGGAGTTAATGAGCAGTTCTTC. It translates to CASSLPAGVNEQFF.

The rearrangement links TRBV6-1 to TRBJ2-1; D is uncertain. Trimming cost V 7 bases and J 0 bases, with 13 bases left between them. The germline gives CDR1 MNHNS, CDR2 SASEGT. There are 15 residues in the CDR3. CDR3 region: CASIRSNGSYNEQFF. CDR3 in DNA: TGTGCCAGCATCCGGAGTAACGGCTCCTACAATGAGCAGTTCTTC.

This clone was seen a few times. The rearrangement uses TRBV11-2 and TRBJ1-3; possible D gene TRBD1, 6 bases. Germline V gene sequence: CDR1 SGHAT, CDR2 FQNNGV. This CDR3 comprises 17 residues. Trimming took off 3 bases at V and 2 bases at J, with 17 bases between the two ends. The CDR3 sequence: CASSLNQGSLPGNTIYF. CDR3 DNA sequence: TGTGCCAGCAGCTTGAATCAGGGGTCATTGCCTGGAAACACCATATATTTT.

The J gene is TRBJ2-7, the V gene TRBV5-1; TRBD2 matches 8 bases. The CDR3 covers 15 residues. In germline, CDR1 is SGHRS, CDR2 YFSETQ. After removal of 0 bases from V and 4 bases from J, the junction contained 6 bases not matched to a gene. The CDR3: CASSLEPGTSYEQYF. CDR3 coding DNA: TGCGCCAGCAGCTTGGAGCCAGGGACTAGTTACGAGCAGTACTTC.

V and J are TRBV27 and TRBJ1-1; no definite D call. In germline, CDR1 is MNHEY, CDR2 SMNVEV (reference sequence). V lost 7 bases, J lost 1 base, and 7 bases lay in between. There are 12 residues in the CDR3. The CDR3 DNA follows: TGTGCCAGCATCTCAGAGAACACTGAAGCTTTCTTT. As protein: CASISENTEAFF.

The V and J genes are TRBV11-2 and TRBJ2-7, with 8 bases identical to TRBD1. After removal of 5 bases from V and 9 bases from J, the junction contained 18 bases not matched to a gene. The CDR3 sequence is 16 residues long. Germline CDR1 SGHAT, CDR2 FQNNGV. The DNA for the CDR3 is TGTGCCAGCAGCGGCGCTTTCCGGGACAGGACGACCCCGCAGTACTTC. Protein product: CASSGAFRDRTTPQYF. Based on the CDR3 plus reference TRBV11-2 and TRBJ2-7, the full variable domain is EAGVAQSPRYKIIEKRQSVAFWCNPISGHATLYWYQQILGQGPKLLIQFQNNGVVDDSQLPKDRFSAERLKGVDSTLKIQPAKLEDSAVYLCASSGAFRDRTTPQYFGPGTRLTVT.

This clone was seen a few times. The J gene is TRBJ2-6, the V gene TRBV28; possibly TRBD1 for D (5 bases). This CDR3 spans 19 amino acids. The V end was cut by 6 bases, the J end by 0 bases, with 21 bases between. The germline CDR1 and CDR2 sequences are MDHEN and SYDVKM. The CDR3 region has the DNA TGTGCCAGCAGACCCGACCGAAGGGGAACAAGCTCTGGGGCCAACGTCCTGACTTTC. Translated: CASRPDRRGTSSGANVLTF.

V and J are TRBV28 and TRBJ2-7, with 7 nucleotides matching TRBD2. The CDR3 consists of 15 residues. Looked up from germline, CDR1 is MDHEN and CDR2 is SYDVKM. Trimming at V came to 5 bases and at J to 0 bases, leaving 7 bases not matched to a gene. The CDR3 sequence: CASSRPSGPSYEQYF. CDR3 sequence (DNA): TGTGCCAGCAGTAGACCTAGCGGCCCCTCCTACGAGCAGTACTTC. Full variable domain (missing parts from reference TRBV28 and TRBJ2-7): DVKVTQSSRYLVKRTGEKVFLECVQDMDHENMFWYRQDPGLGLRLIYFSYDVKMKEKGDIPEGYSVSREKKERFSLILESASTNQTSMYLCASSRPSGPSYEQYFGPGTRLTVT.

This clone showed up just a few times. The chain joins TRBV28 to TRBJ1-2, with 9 nucleotides matching TRBD1. The CDR3 covers 15 residues. Trimming at V came to 6 bases and at J to 8 bases, leaving 13 bases not matched to a gene. Germline-derived CDR1 and CDR2 are MDHEN and SYDVKM. The chain's CDR3 is CASRLTGTGNVGYTF. The DNA of the CDR3 is TGTGCCAGCAGGCTGACCGGGACAGGGAATGTGGGCTACACCTTC.

The chain uses TRBV7-9 and TRBJ2-7; D might be TRBD1 (6 bases). There are 14 residues in the CDR3. The germline V and J ends were trimmed by 4 bases and 1 base, with 11 bases remaining between them. Germline V CDR1 and CDR2: SEHNR, FQNEAQ (reference sequence). CDR3 region: CASSSNTGSYEQYF. The CDR3 bases are TGTGCCAGCAGCTCTAACACAGGGTCCTACGAGCAGTACTTC.

There are a few counts of this clone. The rearrangement joins TRBV29-1 to TRBJ2-5; possible D gene TRBD2, 6 bases. Germline CDR1 is SQVTM and CDR2 is ANQGSEA. This CDR3 spans 12 amino acids. Trimming removed 5 bases from V and 5 bases from J, with 12 bases in between. In DNA, the CDR3 is TGCAGCGTTTCCGGGACTGCGGAGACCCAGTACTTC. Translated: CSVSGTAETQYF.

This clone appeared a single time. The chain employs TRBV18 and TRBJ1-5; TRBD1 agrees at 9 bases. The CDR3 length is 17 residues. CDR1 is KGHSH and CDR2 is LQKENI in the germline V gene. V shed 3 bases, J shed 3 bases, and the junction held 9 bases outside the gene matches. CDR3 coding DNA: TGTGCCAGCTCACCGTCCGCGGGGACAGGGTACAATCAGCCCCAGCATTTT. The encoded protein is CASSPSAGTGYNQPQHF.

V is TRBV30 and J is TRBJ2-7, with 11 nucleotides matching TRBD1. CDR1 is GTSNPN and CDR2 is SVGIG in the germline V gene (reference sequence). Germline trimming cut 3 bases from V and 4 bases from J; bases unmatched to any gene: 2. CDR3 size: 13 residues. CDR3 protein: CAWSGTGGYEQYF. For the CDR3, the DNA is TGTGCCTGGAGCGGGACAGGGGGGTACGAGCAGTACTTC.